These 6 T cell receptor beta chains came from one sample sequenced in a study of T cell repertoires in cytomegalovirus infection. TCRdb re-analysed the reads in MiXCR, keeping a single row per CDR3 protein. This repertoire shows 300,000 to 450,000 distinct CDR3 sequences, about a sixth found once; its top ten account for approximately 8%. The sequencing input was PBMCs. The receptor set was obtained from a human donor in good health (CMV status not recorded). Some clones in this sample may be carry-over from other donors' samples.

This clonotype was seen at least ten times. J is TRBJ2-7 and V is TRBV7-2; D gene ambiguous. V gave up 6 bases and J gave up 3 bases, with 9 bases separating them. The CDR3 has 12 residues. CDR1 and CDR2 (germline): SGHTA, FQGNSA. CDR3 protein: CASSQDFYEQYF. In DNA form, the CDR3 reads TGTGCCAGCAGTCAAGACTTCTACGAGCAGTACTTC.

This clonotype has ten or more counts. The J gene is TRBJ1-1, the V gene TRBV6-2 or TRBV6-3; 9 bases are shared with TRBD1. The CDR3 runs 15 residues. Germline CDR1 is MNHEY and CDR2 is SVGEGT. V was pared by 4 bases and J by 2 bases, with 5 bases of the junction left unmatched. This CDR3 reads CASSSPGQGNTEAFF. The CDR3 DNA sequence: TGTGCCAGCAGTTCCCCGGGACAGGGAAACACTGAAGCTTTCTTT.

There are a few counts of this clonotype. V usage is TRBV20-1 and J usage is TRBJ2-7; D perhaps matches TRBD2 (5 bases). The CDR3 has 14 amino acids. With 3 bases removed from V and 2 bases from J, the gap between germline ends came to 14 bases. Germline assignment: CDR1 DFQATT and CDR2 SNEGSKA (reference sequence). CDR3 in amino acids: CSASSSGWTYEQYF. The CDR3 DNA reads TGCAGTGCTAGTTCGTCGGGATGGACCTACGAGCAGTACTTC.

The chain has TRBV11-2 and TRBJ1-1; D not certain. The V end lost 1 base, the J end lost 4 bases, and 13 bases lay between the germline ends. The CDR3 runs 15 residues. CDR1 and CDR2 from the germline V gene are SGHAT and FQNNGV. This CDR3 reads CASSLVVGRSTEAFF. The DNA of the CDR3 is TGTGCCAGCAGCTTAGTTGTAGGGCGAAGCACTGAAGCTTTCTTT. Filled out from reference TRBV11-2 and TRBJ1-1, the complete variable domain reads EAGVAQSPRYKIIEKRQSVAFWCNPISGHATLYWYQQILGQGPKLLIQFQNNGVVDDSQLPKDRFSAERLKGVDSTLKIQPAKLEDSAVYLCASSLVVGRSTEAFFGQGTRLTVV.

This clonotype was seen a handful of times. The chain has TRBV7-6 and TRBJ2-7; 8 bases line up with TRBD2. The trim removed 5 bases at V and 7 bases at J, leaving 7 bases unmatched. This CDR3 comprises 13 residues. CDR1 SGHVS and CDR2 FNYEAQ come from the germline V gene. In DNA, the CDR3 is TGTGCCAGCAGCCCGGGGGGGCCCAGAGAGCAGTACTTC. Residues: CASSPGGPREQYF.

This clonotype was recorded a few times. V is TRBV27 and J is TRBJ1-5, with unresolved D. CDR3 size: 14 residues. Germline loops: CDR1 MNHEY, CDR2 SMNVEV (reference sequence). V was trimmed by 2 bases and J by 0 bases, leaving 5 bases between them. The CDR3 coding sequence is TGTGCCAGCAGTTTACTTAGTAGCAATCAGCCCCAGCATTTT. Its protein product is CASSLLSSNQPQHF.